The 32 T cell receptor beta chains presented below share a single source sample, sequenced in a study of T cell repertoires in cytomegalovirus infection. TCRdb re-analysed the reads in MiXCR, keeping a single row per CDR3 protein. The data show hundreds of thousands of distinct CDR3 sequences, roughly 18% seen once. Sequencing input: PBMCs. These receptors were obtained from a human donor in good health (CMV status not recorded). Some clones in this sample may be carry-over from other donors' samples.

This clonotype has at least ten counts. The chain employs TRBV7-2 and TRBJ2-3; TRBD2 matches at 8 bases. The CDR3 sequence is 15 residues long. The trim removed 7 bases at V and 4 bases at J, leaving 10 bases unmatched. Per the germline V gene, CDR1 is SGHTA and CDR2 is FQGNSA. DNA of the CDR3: TGTGCCAGCACCACCCGGGGGGGCCGGTCAGATACGCAGTATTTT. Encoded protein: CASTTRGGRSDTQYF.

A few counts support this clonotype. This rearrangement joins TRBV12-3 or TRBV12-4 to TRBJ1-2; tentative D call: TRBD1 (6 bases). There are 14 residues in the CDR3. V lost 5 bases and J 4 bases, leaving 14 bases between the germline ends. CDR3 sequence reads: CASSPQGNGYGYTF. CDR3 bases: TGTGCCAGCAGTCCCCAGGGGAATGGCTATGGCTACACCTTC.

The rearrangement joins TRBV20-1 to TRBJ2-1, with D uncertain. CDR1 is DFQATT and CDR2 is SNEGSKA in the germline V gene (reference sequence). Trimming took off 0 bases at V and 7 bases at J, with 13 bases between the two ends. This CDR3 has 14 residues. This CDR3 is CSARDRDERNEQFF. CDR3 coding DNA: TGCAGTGCTAGAGATCGTGACGAGAGGAATGAGCAGTTCTTC.

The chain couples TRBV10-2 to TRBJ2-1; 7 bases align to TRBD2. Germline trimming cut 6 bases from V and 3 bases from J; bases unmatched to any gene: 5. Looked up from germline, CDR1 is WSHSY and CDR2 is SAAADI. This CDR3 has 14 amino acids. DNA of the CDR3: TGCGCCAGCAGCTACCAGCGGGACTACAATGAGCAGTTCTTC. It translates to CASSYQRDYNEQFF.

CDR3 region: CSAYSSYTDTQYF. CDR3 coding DNA: TGCAGTGCTTACAGCTCCTACACAGATACGCAGTATTTT. This chain links TRBV20-1 with TRBJ2-3, with D uncertain. V lost 5 bases to trimming and J lost 2 bases, with 11 bases between them. In germline, CDR1 is DFQATT, CDR2 SNEGSKA (reference sequence). This CDR3 is 13 amino acids long.

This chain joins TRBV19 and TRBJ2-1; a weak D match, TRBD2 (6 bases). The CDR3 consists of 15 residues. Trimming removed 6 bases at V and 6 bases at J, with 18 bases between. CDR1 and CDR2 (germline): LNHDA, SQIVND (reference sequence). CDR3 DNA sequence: TGTGCCAGTAGCGGCGACAGTAAGGAGGGCAATGAGCAGTTCTTC. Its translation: CASSGDSKEGNEQFF.

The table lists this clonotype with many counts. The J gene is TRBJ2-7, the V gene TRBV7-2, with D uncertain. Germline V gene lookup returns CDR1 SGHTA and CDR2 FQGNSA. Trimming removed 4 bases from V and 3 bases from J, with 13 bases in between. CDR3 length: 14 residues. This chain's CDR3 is CASSSRVVVYEQYF. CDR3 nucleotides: TGTGCCAGCAGCTCTAGAGTGGTCGTCTACGAGCAGTACTTC.

DNA of the CDR3: TGCAGTGCTAAGGGCAGGGTAGGCGAAAAACTGTTTTTT. Amino acids: CSAKGRVGEKLFF. The chain combines TRBV20-1 with TRBJ1-4; possible D gene TRBD1, 5 bases. Germline assignment: CDR1 DFQATT and CDR2 SNEGSKA (reference sequence). V lost 4 bases and J lost 8, with 14 bases in between. This CDR3 is built from 13 residues.

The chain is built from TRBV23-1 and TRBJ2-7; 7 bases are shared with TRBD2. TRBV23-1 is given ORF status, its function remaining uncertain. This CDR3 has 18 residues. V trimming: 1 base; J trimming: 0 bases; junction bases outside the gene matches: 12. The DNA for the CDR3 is TGCGCCAGCAGTCAATGGTTTTATCCTAGCGGAACCTCCTACGAGCAGTACTTC. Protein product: CASSQWFYPSGTSYEQYF.

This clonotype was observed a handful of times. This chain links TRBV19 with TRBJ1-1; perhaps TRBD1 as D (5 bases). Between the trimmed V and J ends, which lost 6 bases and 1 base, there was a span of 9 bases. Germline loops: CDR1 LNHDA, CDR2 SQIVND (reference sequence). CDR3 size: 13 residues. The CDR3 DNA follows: TGTGCCAGTAGCGGGACTGAGAACACTGAAGCTTTCTTT. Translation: CASSGTENTEAFF.

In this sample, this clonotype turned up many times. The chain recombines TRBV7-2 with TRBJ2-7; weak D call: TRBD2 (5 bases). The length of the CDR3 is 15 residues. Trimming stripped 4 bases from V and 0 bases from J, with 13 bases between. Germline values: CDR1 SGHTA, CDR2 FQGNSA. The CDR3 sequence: CASSSLAPSSYEQYF. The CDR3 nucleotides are TGTGCCAGCAGCTCTCTAGCTCCGAGCTCCTACGAGCAGTACTTC.

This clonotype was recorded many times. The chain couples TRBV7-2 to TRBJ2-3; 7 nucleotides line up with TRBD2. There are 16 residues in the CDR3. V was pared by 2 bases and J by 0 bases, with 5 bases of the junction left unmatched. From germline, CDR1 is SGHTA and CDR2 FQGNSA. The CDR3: CASSLLGGGSTDTQYF. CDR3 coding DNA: TGTGCCAGCAGCTTATTGGGCGGGGGAAGCACAGATACGCAGTATTTT.

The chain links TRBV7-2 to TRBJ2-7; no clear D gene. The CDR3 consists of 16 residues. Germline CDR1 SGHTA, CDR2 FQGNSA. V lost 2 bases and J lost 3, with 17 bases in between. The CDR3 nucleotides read TGTGCCAGCAGCTTATTTTACGTGGCCTTCAACTACGAGCAGTACTTC. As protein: CASSLFYVAFNYEQYF.

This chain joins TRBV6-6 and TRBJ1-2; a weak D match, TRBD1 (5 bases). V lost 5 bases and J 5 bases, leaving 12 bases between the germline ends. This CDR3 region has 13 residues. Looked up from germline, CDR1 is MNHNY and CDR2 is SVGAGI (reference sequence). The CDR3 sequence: CASSEGRHYGYTF. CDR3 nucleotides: TGTGCCAGCAGTGAGGGACGCCATTATGGCTACACCTTC.

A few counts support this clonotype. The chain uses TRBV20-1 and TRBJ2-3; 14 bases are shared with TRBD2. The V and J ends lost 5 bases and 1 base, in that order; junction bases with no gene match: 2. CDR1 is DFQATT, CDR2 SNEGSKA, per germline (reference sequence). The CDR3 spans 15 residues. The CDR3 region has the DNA TGCAGTGCTGAGACTAGCGGGGGGGGCACAGATACGCAGTATTTT. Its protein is CSAETSGGGTDTQYF.

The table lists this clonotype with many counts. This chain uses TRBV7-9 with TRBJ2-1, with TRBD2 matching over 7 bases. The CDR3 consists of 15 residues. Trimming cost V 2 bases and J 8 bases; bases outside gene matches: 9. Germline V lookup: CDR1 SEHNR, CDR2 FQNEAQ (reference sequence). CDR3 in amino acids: CASSLTGLELHEQFF. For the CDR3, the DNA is TGTGCCAGCAGCTTAACCGGACTAGAGCTCCATGAGCAGTTCTTC.

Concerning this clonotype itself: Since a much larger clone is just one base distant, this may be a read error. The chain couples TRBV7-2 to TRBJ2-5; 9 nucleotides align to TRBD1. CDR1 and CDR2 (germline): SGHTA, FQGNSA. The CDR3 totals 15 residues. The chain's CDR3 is CASRLGTGLEETQYF. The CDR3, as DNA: TGTGCCAGCCGCTTAGGGACAGGGCTGGAGGAGACCCAGTACTTC.

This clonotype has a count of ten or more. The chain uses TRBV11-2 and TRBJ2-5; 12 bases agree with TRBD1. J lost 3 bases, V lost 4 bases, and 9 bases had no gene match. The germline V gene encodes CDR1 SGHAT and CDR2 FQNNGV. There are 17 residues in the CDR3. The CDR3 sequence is CASSWGDRGRQKETQYF. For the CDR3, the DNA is TGTGCCAGCAGCTGGGGGGACAGGGGGCGACAGAAAGAGACCCAGTACTTC.

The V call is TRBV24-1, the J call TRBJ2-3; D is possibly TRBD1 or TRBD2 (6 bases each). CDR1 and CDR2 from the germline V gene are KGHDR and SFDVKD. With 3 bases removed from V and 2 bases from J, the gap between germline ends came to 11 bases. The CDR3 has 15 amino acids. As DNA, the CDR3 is TGTGCCACCAGTGATGGGCGGGACATCACAGATACGCAGTATTTT. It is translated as CATSDGRDITDTQYF.

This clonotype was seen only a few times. CDR3 residues: CASSLHPTYGYTF. The CDR3 DNA sequence: TGTGCCAGCAGTTTGCACCCAACCTATGGCTACACCTTC. The chain combines TRBV28 with TRBJ1-2; the D is unclear. The CDR3 is 13 residues long. CDR1 is MDHEN, CDR2 SYDVKM, per germline. V lost 3 bases to trimming and J lost 4 bases, with 9 bases between them.

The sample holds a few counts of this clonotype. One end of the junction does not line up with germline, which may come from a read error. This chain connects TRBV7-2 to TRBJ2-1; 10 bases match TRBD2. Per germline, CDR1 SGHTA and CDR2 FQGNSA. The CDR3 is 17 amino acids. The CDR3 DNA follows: TGTGTCAGCAGCTTAGCCAGCGGGGGGGCGGTGGTAAATGAGCAGTTCTTC. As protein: CVSSLASGGAVVNEQFF.

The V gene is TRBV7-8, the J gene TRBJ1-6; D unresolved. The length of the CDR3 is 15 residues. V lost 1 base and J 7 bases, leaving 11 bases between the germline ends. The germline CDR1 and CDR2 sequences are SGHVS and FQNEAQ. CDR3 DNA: TGTGCCAGCAGCTTAGAAGACGTATTGAATTCACCCCTCCACTTT. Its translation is CASSLEDVLNSPLHF.

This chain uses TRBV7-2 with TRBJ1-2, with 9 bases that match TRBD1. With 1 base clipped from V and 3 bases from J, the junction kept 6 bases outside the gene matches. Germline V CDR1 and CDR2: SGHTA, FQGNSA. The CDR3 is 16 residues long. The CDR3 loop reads CASSLGAGTGHYGYTF. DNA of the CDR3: TGTGCCAGCAGCTTAGGGGCGGGGACAGGGCACTATGGCTACACCTTC.

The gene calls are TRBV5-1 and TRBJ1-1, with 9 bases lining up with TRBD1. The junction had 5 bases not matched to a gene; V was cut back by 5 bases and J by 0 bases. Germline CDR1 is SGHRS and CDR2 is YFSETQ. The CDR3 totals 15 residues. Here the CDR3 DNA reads TGCGCCAGCAGGTCTCGGACAGGGGTGAACACTGAAGCTTTCTTT. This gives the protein CASRSRTGVNTEAFF.

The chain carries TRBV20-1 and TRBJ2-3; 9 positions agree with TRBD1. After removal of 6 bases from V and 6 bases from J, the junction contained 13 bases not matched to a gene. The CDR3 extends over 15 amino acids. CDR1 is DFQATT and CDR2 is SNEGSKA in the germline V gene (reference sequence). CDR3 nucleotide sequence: TGCAGTGCAGCAGGGACAGGGTATTCAAGGGATACGCAGTATTTT. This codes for CSAAGTGYSRDTQYF.

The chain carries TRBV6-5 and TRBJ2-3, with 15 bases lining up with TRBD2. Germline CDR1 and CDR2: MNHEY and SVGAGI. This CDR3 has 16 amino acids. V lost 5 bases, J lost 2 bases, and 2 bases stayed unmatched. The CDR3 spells CASSGTSGGPTDTQYF. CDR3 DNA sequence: TGTGCCAGCAGTGGGACTAGCGGGGGGCCCACAGATACGCAGTATTTT.

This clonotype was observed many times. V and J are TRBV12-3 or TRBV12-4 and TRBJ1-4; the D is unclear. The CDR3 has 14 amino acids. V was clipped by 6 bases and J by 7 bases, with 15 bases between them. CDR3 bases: TGTGCCAGCAGCGCGACGCGAGAGGGTGAAAAACTGTTTTTT. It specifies CASSATREGEKLFF.

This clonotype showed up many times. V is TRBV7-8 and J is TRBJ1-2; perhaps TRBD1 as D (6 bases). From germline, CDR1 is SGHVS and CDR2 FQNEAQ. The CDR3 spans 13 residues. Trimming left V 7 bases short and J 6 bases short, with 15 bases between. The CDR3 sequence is CASTSMGADGYTF. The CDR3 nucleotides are TGTGCCAGCACCTCAATGGGGGCCGATGGCTACACCTTC. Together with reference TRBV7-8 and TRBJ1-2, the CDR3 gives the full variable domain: GAGVSQSPRYKVAKRGQDVALRCDPISGHVSLFWYQQALGQGPEFLTYFQNEAQLDKSGLPSDRFFAERPEGSVSTLKIQRTQQEDSAVYLCASTSMGADGYTFGSGTRLTVV.

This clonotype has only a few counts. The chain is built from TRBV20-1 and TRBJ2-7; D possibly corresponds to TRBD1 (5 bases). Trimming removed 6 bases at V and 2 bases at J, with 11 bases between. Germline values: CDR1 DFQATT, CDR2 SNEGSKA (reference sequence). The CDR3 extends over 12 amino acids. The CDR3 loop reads CSAPDKTYEQYF. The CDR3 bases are TGCAGTGCCCCGGACAAGACCTACGAGCAGTACTTC.

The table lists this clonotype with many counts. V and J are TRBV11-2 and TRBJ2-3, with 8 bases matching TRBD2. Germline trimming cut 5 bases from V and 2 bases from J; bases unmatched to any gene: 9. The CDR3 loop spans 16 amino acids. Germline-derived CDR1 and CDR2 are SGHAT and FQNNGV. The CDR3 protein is CASSRGGTPLTDTQYF. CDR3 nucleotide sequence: TGTGCCAGCAGCCGCGGGGGGACACCCCTCACAGATACGCAGTATTTT.

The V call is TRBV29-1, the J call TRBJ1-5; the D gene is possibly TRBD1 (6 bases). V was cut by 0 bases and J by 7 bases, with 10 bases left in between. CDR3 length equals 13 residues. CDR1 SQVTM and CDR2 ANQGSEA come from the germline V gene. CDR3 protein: CSVEEQGGQPQHF. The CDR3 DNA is TGCAGCGTTGAAGAACAGGGAGGGCAGCCCCAGCATTTT.

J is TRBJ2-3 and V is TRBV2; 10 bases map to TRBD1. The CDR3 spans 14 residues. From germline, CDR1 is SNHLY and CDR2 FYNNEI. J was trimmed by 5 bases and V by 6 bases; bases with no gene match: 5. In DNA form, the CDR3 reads TGTGCCAGCAGATCGGGACAGGGGTTAGATACGCAGTATTTT. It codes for CASRSGQGLDTQYF.